The clone carrying this T cell receptor (beta chain) was picked up many times. This sample was taken from a study of metastatic and nonmetastatic thyroid tumors. From the PCR reads, TCRdb re-called clones with MiXCR. This table holds around 38,000 clones, more than 25% found once. This CDR3 has 14 residues. V shed 5 bases, J shed 0 bases, and the junction held 3 bases outside the gene matches. Germline assignment: CDR1 SGHAT and CDR2 FQNNGV. All patients reached thyroid surgery having received no treatment beforehand. Material for sequencing was blood. V gene TRBV11-2 combines with J gene TRBJ1-1; 7 bases line up with TRBD1. The clonotype originates from a female donor with papillary thyroid cancer or a benign thyroid nodule (not recorded which). Some clones in this sample may be carry-over from other donors' samples. The CDR3, as DNA: TGTGCCAGCAGCGCCGACAGGGTGAACACTGAAGCTTTCTTT. Encoded protein: CASSADRVNTEAFF.